Following are 28 T cell receptor beta chains from one sample sequenced in a study of a mutant IDH1 vaccine in newly diagnosed glioma. This sample's time point: week 11, during vaccination. The content of each vaccine dose was 300 ug of mutant IDH1 20-mer peptide, and topical imiquimod accompanied it. No antigen has been identified for these receptors. Profiled with immunoSEQ multiplex PCR; TCRdb holds only in-frame clones, not every one. The table records under 150,000 clones, about four fifths of them present only once. The input for sequencing was PBMCs, taken from a glioma patient whose treatment included an IDH1 peptide vaccine. The origin of the receptors is a man aged 40-49 years with glioma.

This clone was picked up a small number of times. This sequence joins TRBV6-5 and TRBJ1-1; no clear D gene. Germline loops: CDR1 MNHEY, CDR2 SVGAGI. This CDR3 has 13 residues. Trimming took off 5 bases at V and 0 bases at J, with 7 bases between the two ends. The CDR3 region is CASSPGLNTEAFF. CDR3 coding DNA: TGTGCCAGCAGTCCGGGCCTGAACACTGAAGCTTTCTTT.

Only a few counts were recorded for this clone. This chain joins TRBV4-3 and TRBJ2-5, with 11 bases aligning to TRBD2. Germline V CDR1 and CDR2: LGHNA, YSLEER. J gave up 5 bases and V 3 bases, and 11 bases lay outside the gene matches. CDR3 length: 17 amino acids. This chain's CDR3 is CASSQLLLAGGGETQYF. The DNA of the CDR3 is TGCGCCAGCAGCCAGTTACTGCTAGCGGGGGGCGGGGAGACCCAGTACTTC.

The rearrangement links TRBV14 to TRBJ2-3; D is possibly TRBD2 (6 bases). Germline CDR1 reads SGHDN; CDR2 reads FVKESK. The CDR3 spans 16 residues. Trimming took 0 bases from V and 1 from J, leaving 11 bases between them. The CDR3 DNA sequence: TGTGCCAGCAGCCAAGAGCGGGGTCCCCGCACAGATACGCAGTATTTT. Translating gives CASSQERGPRTDTQYF.

This clone was counted once. The chain links TRBV29-1 to TRBJ2-2, with D possibly TRBD1 on 6 matching bases. Germline V gene lookup returns CDR1 SQVTM and CDR2 ANQGSEA. The V end lost 6 bases, the J end lost 1 base, and 15 bases lay between the germline ends. The CDR3 contains 15 residues. The CDR3 nucleotides read TGCAGCGTCCAAACCGGGACACAGAACACCGGGGAGCTGTTTTTT. It specifies CSVQTGTQNTGELFF.

This chain links TRBV5-1 with TRBJ2-1; maybe TRBD2 (6 bases). This CDR3 contains 14 residues. V dropped 4 bases and J dropped 4 bases, with 12 bases sitting between them. Germline V CDR1 and CDR2: SGHRS, YFSETQ. The CDR3 protein is CASSPRDFYNEQFF. In nucleotides, the CDR3 is TGCGCCAGCAGCCCACGGGACTTTTACAATGAGCAGTTCTTC.

V usage is TRBV13 and J usage is TRBJ1-3; D possibly corresponds to TRBD1 (5 bases). With 5 bases removed from V and 2 bases from J, the gap between germline ends came to 19 bases. Germline-derived CDR1 and CDR2 are PRHDT and FYEKMQ (reference sequence). This CDR3 contains 17 residues. CDR3 nucleotide sequence: TGTGCCAGCAGCCTAATGGGGGGTCGGAGTCCTGGAAACACCATATATTTT. It encodes CASSLMGGRSPGNTIYF. Together with reference TRBV13 and TRBJ1-3, the CDR3 gives the full variable domain: AAGVIQSPRHLIKEKRETATLKCYPIPRHDTVYWYQQGPGQDPQFLISFYEKMQSDKGSIPDRFSAQQFSDYHSELNMSSLELGDSALYFCASSLMGGRSPGNTIYFGEGSWLTVV.

In this sample, this clone turned up once. V gene TRBV28 combines with J gene TRBJ1-3; D perhaps matches TRBD1 (5 bases). V was shortened by 5 bases and J by 4 bases, with 12 bases between the two germline ends. Germline V gene data show CDR1 as MDHEN and CDR2 as SYDVKM. The CDR3 contains 14 residues. The CDR3 DNA follows: TGTGCCAGCAGTCTACCGACAGAAGGAAACACCATATATTTT. Residues: CASSLPTEGNTIYF.

This clone has a handful of counts. The V and J genes are TRBV29-1 and TRBJ1-1; TRBD1 matches 7 bases. V trimming: 5 bases; J trimming: 4 bases; junction bases outside the gene matches: 7. The CDR3 runs 13 residues. Germline lookup yields CDR1 SQVTM and CDR2 ANQGSEA. In DNA, the CDR3 is TGCAGCGTTAACCAGGGGGGACGCACTGAAGCTTTCTTT. Residues: CSVNQGGRTEAFF.

This chain joins TRBV9 and TRBJ1-3, with D possibly TRBD1 on 6 matching bases. Germline assignment: CDR1 SGDLS and CDR2 YYNGEE. Trimming took 5 bases from V and 0 from J, leaving 12 bases between them. The CDR3 has 15 amino acids. This chain's CDR3 is CASRRGETSGNTIYF. Here the CDR3 DNA reads TGTGCCAGCAGGAGGGGGGAGACCTCTGGAAACACCATATATTTT.

This clone has only a few counts. V usage is TRBV10-1 and J usage is TRBJ1-2; D not resolved. V gave up 0 bases and J gave up 8 bases, with 10 bases separating them. The CDR3 runs to 13 residues. Germline CDR1 WNHNN, CDR2 SYGVQD (reference sequence). The CDR3: CASSESGIRGYTF. Written as DNA, the CDR3 is TGCGCCAGCAGTGAGTCTGGGATCCGCGGCTACACCTTC.

The DNA of the CDR3 is TGTGCCAGCAGCTGGGGGACAGGGGGTCTCTACGAGCAGTACTTC. This sequence encodes CASSWGTGGLYEQYF. J is TRBJ2-5 and V is TRBV7-2, with 11 bases lining up with TRBD1. The DNA end is a closer match to TRBJ2-7, so the J assignment may be wrong. The CDR3 consists of 15 residues. CDR1 is SGHTA and CDR2 is FQGNSA in the germline V gene.

The chain carries TRBV18 and TRBJ1-1, with D possibly being TRBD1 (6 bases). Germline CDR1 is KGHSH and CDR2 is LQKENI. This CDR3 comprises 16 residues. Trimming removed 3 bases from V and 1 base from J, with 15 bases in between. The CDR3 DNA follows: TGTGCCAGCTCACCCGCGGGGGCGATGGGGAACACTGAAGCTTTCTTT. Translating it yields CASSPAGAMGNTEAFF.

The CDR3 nucleotides read TGTGCCAGCAGTCTCCTAGGGACAGGGGAAAACATTCAGTACTTC. Its translation: CASSLLGTGENIQYF. The chain recombines TRBV27 with TRBJ2-4, with 10 bases fitting TRBD1. With 5 bases clipped from V and 5 bases from J, the junction kept 6 bases outside the gene matches. Looked up from germline, CDR1 is MNHEY and CDR2 is SMNVEV (reference sequence). This CDR3 region has 15 residues.

This clone was counted between two and nine times. This chain links TRBV5-4 with TRBJ1-4; 7 positions agree with TRBD1. Germline V gene data show CDR1 as SGHNT and CDR2 as YYREEE (reference sequence). V lost 10 bases, J lost 8 bases, and 11 bases stayed unmatched. The CDR3 extends over 13 amino acids. DNA for the CDR3: TGTGCCGGGAGACAGGGAAGGAAAGAAAAACTGTTTTTT. Encoded protein: CAGRQGRKEKLFF. Looking up the rest from reference TRBV5-4 and TRBJ1-4 gives the full variable domain: ETGVTQSPTHLIKTRGQQVTLRCSSQSGHNTVSWYQQALGQGPQFIFQYYREEENGRGNFPPRFSGLQFPNYSSELNVNALELDDSALYLCAGRQGRKEKLFFGSGTQLSVL.

The chain has TRBV6-4 and TRBJ2-1; weak D call: TRBD2 (5 bases). The germline V and J ends were trimmed by 0 bases and 6 bases, with 9 bases remaining between them. CDR1 and CDR2 (germline): MRHNA, SNTAGT. CDR3 length: 14 residues. This CDR3 reads CASSDSIGGNEQFF. CDR3 sequence (DNA): TGTGCCAGCAGTGACTCGATCGGAGGCAATGAGCAGTTCTTC.

V is TRBV6-5 and J is TRBJ2-2; tentative D call: TRBD1 (7 bases). Germline values: CDR1 MNHEY, CDR2 SVGAGI. Trimming took 6 bases from V and 4 from J, leaving 15 bases between them. This CDR3 is 15 amino acids long. The CDR3 is CASSGTQGGTGELFF. In nucleotides, the CDR3 is TGTGCCAGCAGCGGGACGCAGGGGGGCACCGGGGAGCTGTTTTTT.

This chain links TRBV5-1 with TRBJ1-2; a possible D gene is TRBD1 (5 bases). V gave up 4 bases and J gave up 7 bases, with 17 bases separating them. The CDR3 is 14 residues long. CDR1 is SGHRS and CDR2 is YFSETQ in the germline V gene. In DNA form, the CDR3 reads TGCGCCAGCAGCATCCGGGACGGACGTCTTGGCTACACCTTC. This sequence encodes CASSIRDGRLGYTF.

This clone has a single count. The chain has TRBV7-6 and TRBJ1-3; 9 nucleotides line up with TRBD1. The CDR3 length is 16 residues. Germline CDR1 SGHVS, CDR2 FNYEAQ. V gave up 4 bases and J gave up 2 bases; unmatched junction bases: 6. In DNA, the CDR3 is TGTGCCAGCAGCTCCCCGACAGGGGGGACTGGAAACACCATATATTTT. This encodes CASSSPTGGTGNTIYF.

The rearrangement uses TRBV29-1 and TRBJ2-3; 7 nucleotides line up with TRBD2. V gave up 3 bases and J gave up 0 bases; unmatched junction bases: 6. Germline assignment: CDR1 SQVTM and CDR2 ANQGSEA. The CDR3 contains 15 residues. The DNA of the CDR3 is TGCAGCGTTGATGCCTGGGAGGGGAGCACAGATACGCAGTATTTT. The encoded protein is CSVDAWEGSTDTQYF.

This sequence joins TRBV19 and TRBJ2-7; D remains ambiguous. Trimming took off 2 bases at V and 2 bases at J, with 10 bases between the two ends. Germline assignment: CDR1 LNHDA and CDR2 SQIVND (reference sequence). The CDR3 runs 14 residues. CDR3 residues: CASSIKGPPYEQYF. The CDR3 nucleotides read TGTGCCAGTAGTATAAAAGGGCCCCCCTACGAGCAGTACTTC.

The CDR3 is CASSPRDMGFNTGELFF. DNA of the CDR3: TGCGCCAGCAGCCCCCGGGACATGGGTTTTAACACCGGGGAGCTGTTTTTT. The chain carries TRBV4-1 and TRBJ2-2; tentatively, D is TRBD1 (6 bases). V was pared by 4 bases and J by 2 bases, with 17 bases between. This CDR3 is built from 17 residues. From germline, CDR1 is MGHRA and CDR2 YSYEKL.

The chain employs TRBV7-2 and TRBJ2-1; the match to TRBD2 covers 8 bases. V shed 4 bases, J shed 13 bases, and the junction held 6 bases outside the gene matches. CDR1 SGHTA and CDR2 FQGNSA come from the germline V gene. The CDR3 has 12 residues. In DNA, the CDR3 is TGTGCCAGCAGCTCCGCCGGGACTAGACAGTTCTTC. Protein product: CASSSAGTRQFF.

This rearrangement joins TRBV5-8 to TRBJ2-6; D is unclear. This CDR3 has 13 amino acids. Germline V gene data show CDR1 as SGHTS and CDR2 as YDEGEE. Trimming shortened V by 2 bases and J by 1 base, and 1 base separated the two germline ends. This chain's CDR3 is CASSFSGANVLTF. CDR3 bases: TGTGCCAGCAGCTTTTCTGGGGCCAACGTCCTGACTTTC.

The chain combines TRBV7-8 with TRBJ1-5; no reliable D call. The CDR3 spans 17 residues. The V gene's germline CDR1 is SGHVS and CDR2 FQNEAQ. The germline V and J ends were trimmed by 1 base and 2 bases, with 15 bases remaining between them. In nucleotides, the CDR3 is TGTGCCAGCAGCTTAGACCGGGGTCCTAGTGGCAATCAGCCCCAGCATTTT. The encoded protein is CASSLDRGPSGNQPQHF.

The chain employs TRBV18 and TRBJ2-5, with a weak D call TRBD1 (7 bases). This CDR3 is 14 amino acids long. Trimming stripped 2 bases from V and 9 bases from J, with 16 bases between. The germline CDR1 and CDR2 sequences are KGHSH and LQKENI. Here the CDR3 DNA reads TGTGCCAGCTCACCATCCAGAACAGGGGAGGCCCAGTACTTC. This encodes CASSPSRTGEAQYF.

This chain connects TRBV11-2 to TRBJ1-1; D may be TRBD1 (5 bases). The CDR3 is 14 amino acids. Trimming shortened V by 4 bases and J by 1 base, and 10 bases separated the two germline ends. Germline V CDR1 and CDR2: SGHAT, FQNNGV. The CDR3 coding sequence is TGTGCCAGCAGCTCCCCGGGGCCGAACACTGAAGCTTTCTTT. It yields the protein CASSSPGPNTEAFF.

Comment on this clone: The same CDR3 is also encoded by other DNA sequences in this sample. The chain employs TRBV5-4 and TRBJ2-1; TRBD1 or TRBD2 may be the D gene (5 bases each). Germline V gene data show CDR1 as SGHNT and CDR2 as YYREEE (reference sequence). The CDR3 spans 15 residues. The V end lost 4 bases, the J end lost 4 bases, and 15 bases lay between the germline ends. CDR3 sequence reads: CASSTGTASYNEQFF. The CDR3 DNA sequence: TGTGCCAGCAGCACCGGGACGGCATCATACAATGAGCAGTTCTTC.

The DNA for the CDR3 is TGTGCCAGCAGCCTCTGGTCAGAACGGGATGAGCAGTTCTTC. Encoded protein: CASSLWSERDEQFF. This chain connects TRBV7-8 to TRBJ2-1; D unresolved. This CDR3 contains 14 residues. V was trimmed by 5 bases and J by 8 bases, leaving 16 bases between them. Germline V gene lookup returns CDR1 SGHVS and CDR2 FQNEAQ.